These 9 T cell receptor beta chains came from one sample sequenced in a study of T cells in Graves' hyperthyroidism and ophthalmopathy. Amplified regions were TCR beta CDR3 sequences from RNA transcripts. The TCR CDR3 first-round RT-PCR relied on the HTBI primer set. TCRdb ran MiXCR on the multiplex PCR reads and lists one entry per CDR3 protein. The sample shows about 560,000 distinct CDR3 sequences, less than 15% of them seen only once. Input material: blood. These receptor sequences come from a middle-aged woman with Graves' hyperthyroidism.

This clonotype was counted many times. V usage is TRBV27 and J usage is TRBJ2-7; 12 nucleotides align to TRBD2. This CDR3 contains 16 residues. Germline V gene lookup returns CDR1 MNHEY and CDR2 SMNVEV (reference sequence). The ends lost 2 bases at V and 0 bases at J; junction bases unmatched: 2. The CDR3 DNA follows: TGTGCCAGCAGTTTAACTAGCGGGGGGAGCTCCTACGAGCAGTACTTC. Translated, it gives CASSLTSGGSSYEQYF.

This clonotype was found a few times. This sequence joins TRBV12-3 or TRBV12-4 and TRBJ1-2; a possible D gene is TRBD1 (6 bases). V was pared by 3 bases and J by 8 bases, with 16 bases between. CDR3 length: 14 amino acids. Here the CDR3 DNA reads TGTGCCAGCAGTTTCGTGGGGGGGGGCTTCGGCTACACCTTC. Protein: CASSFVGGGFGYTF.

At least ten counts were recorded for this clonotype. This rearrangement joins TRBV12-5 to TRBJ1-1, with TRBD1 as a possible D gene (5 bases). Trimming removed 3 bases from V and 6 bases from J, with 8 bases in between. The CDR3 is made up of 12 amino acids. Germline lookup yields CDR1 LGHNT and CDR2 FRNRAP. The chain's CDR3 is CASGFGAAEAFF. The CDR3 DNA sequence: TGTGCTAGTGGTTTCGGGGCTGCTGAAGCTTTCTTT.

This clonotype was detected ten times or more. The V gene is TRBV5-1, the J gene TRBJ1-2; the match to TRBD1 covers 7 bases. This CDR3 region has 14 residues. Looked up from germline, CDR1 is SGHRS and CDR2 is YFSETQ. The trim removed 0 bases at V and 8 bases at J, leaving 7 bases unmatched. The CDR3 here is CASSLDSGGNGYTF. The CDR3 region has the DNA TGCGCCAGCAGCTTGGACTCAGGGGGGAACGGCTACACCTTC.

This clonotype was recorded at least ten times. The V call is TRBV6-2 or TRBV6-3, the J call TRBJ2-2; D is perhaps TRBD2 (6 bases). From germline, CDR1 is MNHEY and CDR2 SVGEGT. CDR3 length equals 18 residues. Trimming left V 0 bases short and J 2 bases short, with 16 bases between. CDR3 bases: TGTGCCAGCAGTTACTCACTAGCCTCTCAGATCAACACCGGGGAGCTGTTTTTT. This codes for CASSYSLASQINTGELFF.

The CDR3, as DNA: TGTGCCAGTCGGGGGGGAGGGGGAGCCAAAAACATTCAGTACTTC. Translation gives CASRGGGGAKNIQYF. The chain couples TRBV12-3 or TRBV12-4 to TRBJ2-4; 8 nucleotides agree with TRBD2. The CDR3 consists of 15 residues. V shed 9 bases and J 0 bases; nucleotides not matched to a gene: 7.

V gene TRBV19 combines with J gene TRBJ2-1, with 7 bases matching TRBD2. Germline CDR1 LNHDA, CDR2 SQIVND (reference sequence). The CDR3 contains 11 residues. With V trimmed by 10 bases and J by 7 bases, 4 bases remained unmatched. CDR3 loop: CATRRENEQFF. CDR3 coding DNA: TGTGCCACTCGGCGGGAGAATGAGCAGTTCTTC.

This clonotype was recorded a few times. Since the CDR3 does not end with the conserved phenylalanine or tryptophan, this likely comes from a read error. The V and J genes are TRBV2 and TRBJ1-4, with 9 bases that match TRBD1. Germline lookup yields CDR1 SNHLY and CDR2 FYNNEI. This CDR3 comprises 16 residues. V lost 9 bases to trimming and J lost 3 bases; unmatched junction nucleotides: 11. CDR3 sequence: CASSRDRVGANEKLFL. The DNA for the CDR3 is TGTGCCAGTAGCCGGGACAGGGTAGGGGCTAATGAAAAACTGTTTCTT.

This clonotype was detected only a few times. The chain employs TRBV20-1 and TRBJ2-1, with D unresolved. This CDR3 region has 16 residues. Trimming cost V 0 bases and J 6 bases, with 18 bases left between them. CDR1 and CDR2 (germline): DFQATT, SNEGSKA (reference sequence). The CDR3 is CSARDSAPTRINEQFF. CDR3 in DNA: TGCAGTGCTAGAGACTCTGCCCCCACGAGAATCAATGAGCAGTTCTTC.